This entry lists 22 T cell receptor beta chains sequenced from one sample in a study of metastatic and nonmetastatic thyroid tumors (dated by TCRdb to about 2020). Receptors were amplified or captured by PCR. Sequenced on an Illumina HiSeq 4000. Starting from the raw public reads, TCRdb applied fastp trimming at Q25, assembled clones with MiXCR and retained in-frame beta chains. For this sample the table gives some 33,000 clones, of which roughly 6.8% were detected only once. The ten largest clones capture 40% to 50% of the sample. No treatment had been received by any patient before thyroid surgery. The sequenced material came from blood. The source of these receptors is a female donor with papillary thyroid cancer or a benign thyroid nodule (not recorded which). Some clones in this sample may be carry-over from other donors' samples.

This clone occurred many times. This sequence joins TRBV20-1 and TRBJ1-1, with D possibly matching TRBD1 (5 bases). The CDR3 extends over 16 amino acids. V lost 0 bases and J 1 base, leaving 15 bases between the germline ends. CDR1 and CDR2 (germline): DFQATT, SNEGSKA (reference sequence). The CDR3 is CSARDPSQVTNTEAFF. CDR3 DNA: TGCAGTGCTAGAGACCCTTCACAGGTGACGAACACTGAAGCTTTCTTT.

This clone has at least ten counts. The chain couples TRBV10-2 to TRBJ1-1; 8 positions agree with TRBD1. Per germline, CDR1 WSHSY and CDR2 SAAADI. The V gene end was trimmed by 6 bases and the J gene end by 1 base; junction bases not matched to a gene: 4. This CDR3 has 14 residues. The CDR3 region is CASRDRVQNTEAFF. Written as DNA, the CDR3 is TGCGCCAGCAGGGACAGGGTCCAGAACACTGAAGCTTTCTTT.

The CDR3 spells CSGGAQGEKYGYTF. The CDR3 nucleotides are TGCAGTGGGGGGGCACAGGGGGAAAAATATGGCTACACCTTC. The chain is built from TRBV20-1 and TRBJ1-2; 8 nucleotides line up with TRBD1. CDR3 size: 14 residues. J gave up 5 bases and V 7 bases, and 12 bases lay outside the gene matches. CDR1 and CDR2 (germline): DFQATT, SNEGSKA (reference sequence).

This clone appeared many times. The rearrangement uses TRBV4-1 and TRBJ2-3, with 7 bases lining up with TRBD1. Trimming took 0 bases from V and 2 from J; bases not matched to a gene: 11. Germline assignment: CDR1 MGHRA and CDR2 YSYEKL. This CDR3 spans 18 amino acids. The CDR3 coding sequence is TGCGCCAGCAGCCAAGATGCCCTACAGGGGCCCTCCACAGATACGCAGTATTTT. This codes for CASSQDALQGPSTDTQYF.

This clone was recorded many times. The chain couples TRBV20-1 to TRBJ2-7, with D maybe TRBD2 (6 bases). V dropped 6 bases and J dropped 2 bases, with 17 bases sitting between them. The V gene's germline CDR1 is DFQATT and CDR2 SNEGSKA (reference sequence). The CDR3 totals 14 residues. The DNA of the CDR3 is TGCAGTGCCGCGCCGGGGTCGGGAGCCTACGAGCAGTACTTC. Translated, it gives CSAAPGSGAYEQYF.

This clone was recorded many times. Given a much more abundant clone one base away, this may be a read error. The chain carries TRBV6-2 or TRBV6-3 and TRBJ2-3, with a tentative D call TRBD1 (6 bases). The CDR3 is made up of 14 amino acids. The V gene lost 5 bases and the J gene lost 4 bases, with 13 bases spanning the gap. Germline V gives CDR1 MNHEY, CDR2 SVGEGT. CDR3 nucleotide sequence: TGTGCCAGCAGTCCCCGGGACAACGCAGATACGCAGTATTTT. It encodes CASSPRDNADTQYF.

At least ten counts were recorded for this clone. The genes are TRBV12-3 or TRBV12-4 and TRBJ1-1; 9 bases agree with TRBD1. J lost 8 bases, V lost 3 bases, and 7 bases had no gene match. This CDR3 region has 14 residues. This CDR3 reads CASSLGDREYEAFF. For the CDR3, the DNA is TGTGCCAGCAGTTTGGGGGACAGGGAGTACGAAGCTTTCTTT.

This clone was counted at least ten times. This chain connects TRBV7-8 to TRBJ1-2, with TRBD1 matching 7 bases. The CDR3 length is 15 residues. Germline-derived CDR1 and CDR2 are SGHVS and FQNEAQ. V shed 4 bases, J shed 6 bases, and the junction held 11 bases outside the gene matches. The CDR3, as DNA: TGTGCCAGCAGCTCCCAAGGGGGCGCTGGAGATGGCTACACCTTC. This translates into CASSSQGGAGDGYTF.

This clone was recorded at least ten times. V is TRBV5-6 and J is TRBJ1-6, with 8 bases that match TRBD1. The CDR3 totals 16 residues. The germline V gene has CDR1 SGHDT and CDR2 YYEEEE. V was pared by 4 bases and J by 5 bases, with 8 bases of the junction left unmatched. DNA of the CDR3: TGTGCCAGCAGCCCTGACAGGGGAGGGAATAATTCACCCCTCCACTTT. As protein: CASSPDRGGNNSPLHF.

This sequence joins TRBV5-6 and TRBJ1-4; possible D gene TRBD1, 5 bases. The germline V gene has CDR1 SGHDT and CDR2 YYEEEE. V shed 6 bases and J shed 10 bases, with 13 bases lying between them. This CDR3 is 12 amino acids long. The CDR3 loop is CASTYPGGKLFF. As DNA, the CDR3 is TGTGCCAGCACCTACCCCGGGGGAAAACTGTTTTTT.

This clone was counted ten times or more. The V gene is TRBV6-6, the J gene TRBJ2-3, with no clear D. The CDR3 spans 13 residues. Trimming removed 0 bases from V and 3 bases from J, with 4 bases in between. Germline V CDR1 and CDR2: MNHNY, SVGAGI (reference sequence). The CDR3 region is CASSYSVTDTQYF. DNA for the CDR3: TGTGCCAGCAGTTACTCGGTAACAGATACGCAGTATTTT.

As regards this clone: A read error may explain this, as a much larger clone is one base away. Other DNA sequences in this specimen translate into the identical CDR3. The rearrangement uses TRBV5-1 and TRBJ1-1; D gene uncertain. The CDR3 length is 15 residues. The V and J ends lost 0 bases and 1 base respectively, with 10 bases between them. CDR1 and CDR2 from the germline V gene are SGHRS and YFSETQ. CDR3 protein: CASSLVAGQNTEAFF. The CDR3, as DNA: TGCGCCAGCAGCTTGGTCGCAGGTCAGAACACTGAAGCTTTCTTT. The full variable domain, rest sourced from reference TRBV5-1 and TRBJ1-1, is KAGVTQTPRYLIKTRGQQVTLSCSPISGHRSVSWYQQTPGQGLQFLFEYFSETQRNKGNFPGRFSGRQFSNSRSEMNVSTLELGDSALYLCASSLVAGQNTEAFFGQGTRLTVV.

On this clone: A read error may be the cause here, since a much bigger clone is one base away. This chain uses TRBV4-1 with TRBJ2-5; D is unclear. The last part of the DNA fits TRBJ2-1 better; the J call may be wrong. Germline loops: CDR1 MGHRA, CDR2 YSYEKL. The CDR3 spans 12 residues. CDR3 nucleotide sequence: TGCGCCAGCAGCAAAGCGATAAATGAGCAGTTCTTC. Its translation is CASSKAINEQFF.

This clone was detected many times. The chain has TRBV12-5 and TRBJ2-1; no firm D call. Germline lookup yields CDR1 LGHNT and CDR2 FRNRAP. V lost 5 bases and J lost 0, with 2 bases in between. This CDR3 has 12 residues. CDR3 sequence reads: CASGNSYNEQFF. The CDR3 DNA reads TGTGCTAGTGGTAACTCCTACAATGAGCAGTTCTTC.

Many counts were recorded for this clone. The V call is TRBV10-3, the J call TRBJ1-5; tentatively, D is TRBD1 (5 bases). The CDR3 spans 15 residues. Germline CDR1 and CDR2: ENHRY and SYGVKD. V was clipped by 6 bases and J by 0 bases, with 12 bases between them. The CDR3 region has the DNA TGTGCCATCAGGGGGACCGCCGATAGCAATCAGCCCCAGCATTTT. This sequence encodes CAIRGTADSNQPQHF.

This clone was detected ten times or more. In DNA form, the CDR3 reads TGTGCCAGCAGGTATGGGGACAGGGAAAATGAAAAACTGTTTTTT. Its translation: CASRYGDRENEKLFF. The V and J genes are TRBV3-1 and TRBJ1-4; the match to TRBD1 covers 9 bases. The germline gives CDR1 LGHDT, CDR2 YNNKEL (reference sequence). J gave up 5 bases and V 6 bases, and 7 bases lay outside the gene matches. This CDR3 region has 15 residues.

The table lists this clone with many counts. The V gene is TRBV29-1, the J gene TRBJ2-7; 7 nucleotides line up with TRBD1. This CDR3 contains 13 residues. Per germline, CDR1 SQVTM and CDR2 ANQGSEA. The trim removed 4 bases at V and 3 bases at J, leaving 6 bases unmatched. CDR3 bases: TGCAGCGTTGTGGGACAGCAGCGCTACGAGCAGTACTTC. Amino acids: CSVVGQQRYEQYF.

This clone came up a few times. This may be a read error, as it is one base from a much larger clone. In nucleotides, the CDR3 is TGCGCCAGCAGCACTAGCGTCTATGAGCAGTTCTTC. Translated: CASSTSVYEQFF. The chain combines TRBV5-1 with TRBJ2-1, with TRBD2 matching 7 bases. Germline trimming cut 4 bases from V and 8 bases from J; bases unmatched to any gene: 3. Germline assignment: CDR1 SGHRS and CDR2 YFSETQ. The CDR3 extends over 12 amino acids.

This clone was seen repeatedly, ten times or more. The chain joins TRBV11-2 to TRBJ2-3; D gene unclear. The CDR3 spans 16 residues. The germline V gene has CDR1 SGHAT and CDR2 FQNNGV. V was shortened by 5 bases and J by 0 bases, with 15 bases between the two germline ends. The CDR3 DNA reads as TGTGCCAGCAGCAGGGAACGGGTACCGAGCACAGATACGCAGTATTTT. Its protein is CASSRERVPSTDTQYF.

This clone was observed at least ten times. The chain's CDR3 is CASSLQAGRTSYNEQFF. The CDR3 coding sequence is TGTGCCAGCAGCCTTCAAGCGGGGAGAACTTCCTACAATGAGCAGTTCTTC. V usage is TRBV3-1 and J usage is TRBJ2-1, with 7 bases identical to TRBD2. CDR1 is LGHDT and CDR2 is YNNKEL in the germline V gene (reference sequence). CDR3 length: 17 residues. Germline trimming cut 4 bases from V and 1 base from J; bases unmatched to any gene: 10.

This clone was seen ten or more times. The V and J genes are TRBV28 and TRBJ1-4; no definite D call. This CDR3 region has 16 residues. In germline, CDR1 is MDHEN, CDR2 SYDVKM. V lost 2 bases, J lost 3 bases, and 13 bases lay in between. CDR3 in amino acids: CASSLLLGGANEKLFF. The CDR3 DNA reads TGTGCCAGCAGTTTACTACTGGGTGGGGCTAATGAAAAACTGTTTTTT.

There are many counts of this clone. The CDR3 coding sequence is TGTGCCAGTAGTCCTCGGGACAGGGGTATCCAAGAGACCCAGTACTTC. This translates into CASSPRDRGIQETQYF. The chain has TRBV19 and TRBJ2-5, with 10 bases aligning to TRBD1. J gave up 1 base and V 5 bases, and 7 bases lay outside the gene matches. CDR3 length equals 16 residues. Germline V gene data show CDR1 as LNHDA and CDR2 as SQIVND (reference sequence).